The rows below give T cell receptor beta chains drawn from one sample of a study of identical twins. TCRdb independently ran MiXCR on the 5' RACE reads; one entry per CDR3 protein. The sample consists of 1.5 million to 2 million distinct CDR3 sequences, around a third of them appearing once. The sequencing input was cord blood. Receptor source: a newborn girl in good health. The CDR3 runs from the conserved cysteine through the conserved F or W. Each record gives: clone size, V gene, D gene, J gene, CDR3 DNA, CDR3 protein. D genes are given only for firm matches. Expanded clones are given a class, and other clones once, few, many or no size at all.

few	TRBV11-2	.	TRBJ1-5	TGTGCCAGCAGCCTACACCGCGCCGGGTACTATAGCAATCAGCCCCAGCATTTT	CASSLHRAGYYSNQPQHF
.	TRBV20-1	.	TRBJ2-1	TGCAGTGCCCAAGTTTCACCACCGTACAATGAGCAGTTCTTC	CSAQVSPPYNEQFF
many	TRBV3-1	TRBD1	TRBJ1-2	TGTGCCAGCAGCCAAGGGACAGGCTATGGCTACACCTTC	CASSQGTGYGYTF
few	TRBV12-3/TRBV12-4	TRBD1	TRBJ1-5	TGTGCCAGCAGGAGACAGGGAGTGAGCAATCAGCCCCAGCATTTT	CASRRQGVSNQPQHF
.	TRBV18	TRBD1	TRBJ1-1	TGTGCCAGCTCACCCGCGGGACAGGCGAGCACTGAAGCTTTCTTT	CASSPAGQASTEAFF
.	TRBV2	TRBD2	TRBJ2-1	TGTGCCAGCAGGGGTAGCGGGGCCACCAATGAGCAGTTCTTC	CASRGSGATNEQFF
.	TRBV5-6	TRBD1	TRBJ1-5	TGTGCCAGCAACAGACAGGGGGGAAGAGGGGATCAGCCCCAGCATTTT	CASNRQGGRGDQPQHF
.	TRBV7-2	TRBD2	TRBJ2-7	TGTGCCAGCAGCTTAGTAGCGGGCCTTCACTCCTACGAGCAGTACTTC	CASSLVAGLHSYEQYF
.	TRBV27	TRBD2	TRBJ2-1	TGTGCCAGCAGTTTAATGCGGGGGATTTCCTACAATGAGCAGTTCTTC	CASSLMRGISYNEQFF
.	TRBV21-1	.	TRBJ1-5	TGTGCCAGCGACAGGGGCAATCAGCCCCAGCATTTT	CASDRGNQPQHF
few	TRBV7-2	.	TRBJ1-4	TGTGCCAGCAGCCAACAACGGACAGCGTATGAAAAACTGTTTTTT	CASSQQRTAYEKLFF
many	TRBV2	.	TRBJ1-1	TGTGCCAGCAGTGAAGCGCGGAACACTGAAGCTTTCTTT	CASSEARNTEAFF
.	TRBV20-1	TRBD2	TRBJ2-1	TGCAGTGCTAGAGCGGGGGGTGAACTATGGTACAATGAGCAGTTCTTC	CSARAGGELWYNEQFF
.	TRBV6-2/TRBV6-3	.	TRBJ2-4	TGTGCCAGCAGTGACTTCCTTGGAGAGCAGTACTTC	CASSDFLGEQYF
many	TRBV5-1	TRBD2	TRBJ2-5	TGCGCCAGCAGCTTCGGGGGGGACCAAGAGACCCAGTACTTC	CASSFGGDQETQYF
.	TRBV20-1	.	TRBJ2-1	TGCAGTGCTAGAGCTCCCACCCATGAGCAGTTCTTC	CSARAPTHEQFF
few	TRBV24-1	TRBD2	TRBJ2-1	TGTGCCACCAGTGCGGGGGGGCGTCCCAATGAGCAGTTCTTC	CATSAGGRPNEQFF
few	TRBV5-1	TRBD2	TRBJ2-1	TGCGCCAGCAGCGTACTAGCGGGGCCCTACAATGAGCAGTTCTTC	CASSVLAGPYNEQFF
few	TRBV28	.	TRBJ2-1	TGTGCCAGCAGTTTAGCCCGCTGGACTCAGAATGAGCAGTTCTTC	CASSLARWTQNEQFF
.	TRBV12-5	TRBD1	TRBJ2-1	TGTGCTAGTGGTTTGCCTCGAGACAGGGAAGAGACCCAGTTCTTC	CASGLPRDREETQFF
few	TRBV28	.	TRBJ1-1	TGTGCCAGCAGTTTCACTGGGGCCCCGTTCCCTGAAGCTTTCTTT	CASSFTGAPFPEAFF
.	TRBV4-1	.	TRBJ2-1	TGCGCCAGCAGGGACCGGGACCTCTCCTACAATGAGCAGTTCTTC	CASRDRDLSYNEQFF
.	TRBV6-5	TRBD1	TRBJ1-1	TGTGCCAGCAGTTACGACGAAATTTTGACAGGGGCCACGAACACTGAAGCTTTCTTT	CASSYDEILTGATNTEAFF
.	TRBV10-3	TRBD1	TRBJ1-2	TGTGCCATCGGCACAGGGGGGCCCTATGGCTACACCTTC	CAIGTGGPYGYTF
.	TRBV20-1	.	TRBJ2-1	TGCAGTGCCCTGAGGGGGACTCACTACAATGAGCAGTTCTTC	CSALRGTHYNEQFF
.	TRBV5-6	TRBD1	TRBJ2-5	TGTGCCAGCAGCTCTCCCTTCAGGGGGTTACAAGAGACCCAGTACTTC	CASSSPFRGLQETQYF
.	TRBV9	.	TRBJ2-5	TGTGCCAGCAGCGTATCCGCCCGCGGATCAGAGACCCAGTACTTC	CASSVSARGSETQYF